This TCR beta chain was obtained from a study of Graves' ophthalmopathy and Graves' hyperthyroidism. On the study more broadly: The collection of peripheral blood took place at initial diagnosis, before any treatment.

Beta-chain TCR CDR3 regions were amplified from RNA transcripts. After a first-round RT-PCR with HTBI primers, a second-round multiplex PCR was run. TCRdb recomputed calls from the multiplex PCR reads with MiXCR, one row per CDR3 protein. Of a few hundred thousand distinct CDR3 sequences listed, roughly 21% are singletons. Clinical symptoms and serum thyroxine were used for diagnosis; TRAb, thyroid ultrasound and orbital computed tomography were also relied on. This clonotype was seen ten or more times. The sequence came from a young woman with stable Graves' hyperthyroidism. Sample: peripheral blood.

CDR3 DNA: TGTGCCTGGCGGGACAGAAGTAACACTGAAGCTTTCTTT. Its translation is CAWRDRSNTEAFF. V is TRBV30 and J is TRBJ1-1; 7 bases match TRBD1. The CDR3 has 13 amino acids. Germline CDR1 reads GTSNPN; CDR2 reads SVGIG (reference sequence). V shed 5 bases and J 2 bases; nucleotides not matched to a gene: 5.